This TCR beta chain was found in a study of cytotoxic CD8 clonotypes in ibrutinib-treated CLL (TCRdb year 2021). As for the study more broadly: In this cohort, about 15 patients were treatment-naive and ten to twelve were relapsed/refractory, while 17 to 18 had unmutated IGHV. Responses were partial in approximately 24 patients and complete in 2; after median about 5.5 years follow-up, about 14 stayed in remission and 12 progressed. Response samples were taken after a median of roughly 12 months on treatment, ranging from roughly 6 to 36 months. Samples averaged about 260,000 productive templates and approximately 100,000 productive rearrangements. Longitudinal samples were available for about 30% of the roughly 90 trial participants. Cryopreserved peripheral blood mononuclear cells were obtained before treatment, at response, and at either sustained remission or disease progression.

For TCR beta library preparation, roughly 2 micrograms of genomic DNA were extracted from the cryopreserved PBMCs. High-throughput TCR beta sequencing was performed on longitudinal blood samples from CLL patients receiving ibrutinib monotherapy. The patients took part in an open-label, single-center phase 2 trial of ibrutinib monotherapy. The research as a whole found: Baseline clonality was found to be higher than that of age-matched healthy donors and was strongly correlated with circulating CD8+ T-cell counts. Public clonotypes were rare and either shrank or stayed stable during treatment, and the rise in clonality at ibrutinib response reflected expansion of private clonotypes. Sampling times were not matched between sustained-remission and progressing patients, and lymph node repertoires were not studied. An increase in clonality was observed at ibrutinib response, with clonality remaining stable during sustained remission and falling back toward baseline at progression.

In regard to this clone: Its cognate antigen has yet to be identified. No much larger clone exists at a distance of one base, and base qualities are not known.

The goal of deep resolution MiSeq sequencing was a depth between 1 in 1 million and 1 in 200,000 T cells, and coverage averaged 10x per clonotype. The immunoSEQ hsTCRB Kit was used to generate the TCR beta libraries. For the original study's pipeline: The data were analyzed with ImmunoSEQ Analyzer and ImmunoSEQ Data Assistant, and V, D and J gene assignments followed IMGT definitions. Clonality was computed as one minus normalized Shannon entropy of productive rearrangement frequencies, ranging from 0 to 1. Only overrepresented clonotypes making up at least 0.05% of each patient's repertoire were included in the public clonotype analysis. Repertoires from approximately 13 age-matched healthy donors in immuneACCESS were used as clonality controls. In its TCRdb copy, this immuneACCESS table keeps in-frame sequences only and misses some clones. Where compared with another copy, unresolved V genes explain less than half of these, and the others have no known cause. For V, J and clone size, that table is used; D and trimming come from the DNA. This sample holds around 310,000 clones; almost 80% were observed only once. Of the sample, over 5% falls within the top ten clones.

This sequence was found in a human donor with chronic lymphocytic leukemia. Sequenced here: PBMCs, sampled before ibrutinib treatment.

The CDR3 loop reads CASSLALAQETQYF. The nucleotide sequence reads TGTGCCAGCAGCTTAGCCCTAGCCCAAGAGACCCAGTACTTC. The chain joins TRBV7-9 to TRBJ2-5, with TRBD2 tentatively as D gene (5 bases match). V is reduced by 0 bases and J by 1 base, leaving a spacing of 6 bases between them. According to the germline V gene (reference sequence), CDR1 reads SEHNR and CDR2 reads FQNEAQ. The CDR3 goes from the cysteine to the phenylalanine over 14 residues. Only the CDR3 region is kept as DNA, spanning 42 bases read in frame from base 1.